These 16 T cell receptor beta chains originate from one sample sequenced in a study of blood T cell repertoires in COVID-19. Profiling relied on immunoSEQ multiplex PCR, and the TCRdb table lists in-frame clones only, not all of them. The sample lists under 25,000 clones; over 80% were seen once. The source material was peripheral blood. These receptors originate from a woman older than 75 with acute or convalescent COVID-19.

The chain uses TRBV7-2 and TRBJ1-5; possibly TRBD1 for D (6 bases). The CDR3 has 14 residues. Germline loops: CDR1 SGHTA, CDR2 FQGNSA. The V end was cut by 5 bases, the J end by 2 bases, with 10 bases between. The CDR3 sequence is CASSPQGGNQPQHF. CDR3 coding DNA: TGTGCCAGCAGCCCACAGGGCGGCAATCAGCCCCAGCATTTT.

V and J are TRBV15 and TRBJ2-1; D might be TRBD2 (7 bases). Germline V CDR1 and CDR2: LNHNV, YYDKDF (reference sequence). Trimming left V 0 bases short and J 3 bases short, with 9 bases between. The CDR3 contains 15 residues. The CDR3 DNA follows: TGTGCCACCAGCAGAGAAAGGGGGGGCTACAATGAGCAGTTCTTC. Translating it yields CATSRERGGYNEQFF. Complete variable domain (other parts from reference TRBV15 and TRBJ2-1): DAMVIQNPRYQVTQFGKPVTLSCSQTLNHNVMYWYQQKSSQAPKLLFHYYDKDFNNEADTPDNFQSRRPNTSFCFLDIRSPGLGDTAMYLCATSRERGGYNEQFFGPGTRLTVL.

The chain recombines TRBV3-1 (or the pseudogene TRBV3-2) with TRBJ2-1, with a tentative D call TRBD2 (5 bases). This CDR3 is built from 15 residues. V was clipped by 4 bases and J by 6 bases, with 16 bases between them. The germline CDR1 and CDR2 sequences are LGHDT and YNNKEL (reference sequence). The CDR3 nucleotides read TGTGCCAGCAGCCTCTATCCGGGATCGGGCAATGAGCAGTTCTTC. Its translation: CASSLYPGSGNEQFF.

V is TRBV19 and J is TRBJ2-5, with 11 bases fitting TRBD1. CDR3 size: 14 residues. The V segment lost 5 bases and the J segment 5 bases; nucleotides outside the gene matches: 4. The germline gives CDR1 LNHDA, CDR2 SQIVND (reference sequence). CDR3 amino acids: CASSPGQGAETQYF. In nucleotides, the CDR3 is TGTGCCAGTAGTCCCGGACAGGGGGCCGAGACCCAGTACTTC.

This clone was seen only once. This rearrangement joins TRBV19 to TRBJ1-1; D unclear. Germline V CDR1 and CDR2: LNHDA, SQIVND (reference sequence). The CDR3 covers 13 residues. Trimming cost V 5 bases and J 0 bases, with 7 bases left between them. The CDR3 reads CASSADLNTEAFF. CDR3 DNA: TGTGCCAGTAGTGCGGATTTGAACACTGAAGCTTTCTTT.

The CDR3 DNA reads TGTGCCAGTAGTATCTACGGGACAGTGGAAAAACTGTTTTTT. Translating it yields CASSIYGTVEKLFF. This sequence joins TRBV19 and TRBJ1-4; 7 bases fit TRBD1. The V and J ends lost 3 bases and 8 bases, in that order; junction bases with no gene match: 6. The CDR3 sequence is 14 residues long. Germline V lookup: CDR1 LNHDA, CDR2 SQIVND (reference sequence).

J is TRBJ1-3 and V is TRBV5-1, with 11 bases identical to TRBD1. The CDR3 runs to 16 residues. Looked up from germline, CDR1 is SGHRS and CDR2 is YFSETQ. The junction had 3 bases not matched to a gene; V was cut back by 4 bases and J by 0 bases. Here the CDR3 DNA reads TGCGCCAGCAGCGAGGGGACAGGGGGCTCTGGAAACACCATATATTTT. Its protein product is CASSEGTGGSGNTIYF.

This clone appeared a few times. This chain links TRBV27 with TRBJ1-2, with D possibly TRBD1 on 5 matching bases. Germline V gives CDR1 MNHEY, CDR2 SMNVEV (reference sequence). The CDR3 has 12 residues. V lost 6 bases and J lost 8, with 13 bases in between. The CDR3 loop reads CASSPDRGGYTF. In nucleotides, the CDR3 is TGTGCCAGCAGCCCCGACAGAGGAGGCTACACCTTC.

CDR3 sequence (DNA): TGTGCCAGCAGTTACTCGGACAGTAACTATGGCTACACCTTC. Translated, it gives CASSYSDSNYGYTF. This sequence joins TRBV6-6 and TRBJ1-2; a weak D match, TRBD1 (6 bases). The CDR3 extends over 14 amino acids. V gave up 0 bases and J gave up 1 base, with 6 bases separating them. Germline V gene lookup returns CDR1 MNHNY and CDR2 SVGAGI (reference sequence).

By frequency in the sample, this clone is medium-sized. This rearrangement joins TRBV6-5 to TRBJ2-1; TRBD2 might be the D (6 bases). Trimming pared 7 bases from V and 3 bases from J, leaving 16 bases between. The CDR3 length is 15 residues. Per germline, CDR1 MNHEY and CDR2 SVGAGI. DNA for the CDR3: TGTGCCAGCACCCCGGGGCTAGCGTACTACAATGAGCAGTTCTTC. Encoded protein: CASTPGLAYYNEQFF.

The chain uses TRBV14 and TRBJ1-3, with a weak D call TRBD1 (5 bases). V was pared by 4 bases and J by 4 bases, with 14 bases between. In germline, CDR1 is SGHDN, CDR2 FVKESK. The CDR3 consists of 15 residues. DNA of the CDR3: TGTGCCAGCAGCCGATTAGGGGTGGAAGGAAACACCATATATTTT. This codes for CASSRLGVEGNTIYF.

CDR3 residues: CASSLSGVSTDTQYF. CDR3 DNA: TGCGCCAGCAGCTTGTCGGGGGTTAGCACAGATACGCAGTATTTT. This sequence joins TRBV5-1 and TRBJ2-3; weak D call: TRBD2 (6 bases). From germline, CDR1 is SGHRS and CDR2 YFSETQ. The CDR3 extends over 15 amino acids. V was pared by 1 base and J by 0 bases, with 9 bases between. The full variable domain, its missing parts supplied by reference TRBV5-1 and TRBJ2-3, is KAGVTQTPRYLIKTRGQQVTLSCSPISGHRSVSWYQQTPGQGLQFLFEYFSETQRNKGNFPGRFSGRQFSNSRSEMNVSTLELGDSALYLCASSLSGVSTDTQYFGPGTRLTVL.

The chain is built from TRBV28 and TRBJ1-2, with a tentative D call TRBD1 (5 bases). The length of the CDR3 is 11 residues. Looked up from germline, CDR1 is MDHEN and CDR2 is SYDVKM. Trimming shortened V by 7 bases and J by 4 bases, and 7 bases separated the two germline ends. The CDR3 loop reads CASMGGYGYTF. The DNA for the CDR3 is TGTGCCAGCATGGGGGGCTATGGCTACACCTTC.

The rearrangement uses TRBV7-9 and TRBJ1-4; 7 positions match TRBD1. Germline V gives CDR1 SEHNR, CDR2 FQNEAQ (reference sequence). The CDR3 runs to 16 residues. V gave up 6 bases and J gave up 3 bases; unmatched junction bases: 10. CDR3 loop: CASRESQGTANEKLFF. The CDR3 DNA sequence: TGTGCCAGCAGGGAGTCACAGGGGACGGCTAATGAAAAACTGTTTTTT.

The gene calls are TRBV24-1 and TRBJ1-1; 8 bases are a match to TRBD1. The V segment lost 3 bases and the J segment 4 bases; nucleotides outside the gene matches: 0. The CDR3 consists of 13 residues. The V gene's germline CDR1 is KGHDR and CDR2 SFDVKD. The CDR3 region is CATSDGTGTEAFF. In nucleotides, the CDR3 is TGTGCCACCAGTGATGGGACAGGCACTGAAGCTTTCTTT.

The CDR3 bases are TGTGCCAGTCGGGTCTCTGGAAACACCATATATTTT. The encoded protein is CASRVSGNTIYF. The rearrangement joins TRBV28 to TRBJ1-3, with no clear D. The CDR3 consists of 12 residues. Germline V gives CDR1 MDHEN, CDR2 SYDVKM. V was shortened by 9 bases and J by 0 bases, with 6 bases between the two germline ends.